The present T cell receptor beta chain was sequenced within a study of siplizumab effects on memory and regulatory T cells. Turning to this clone: Its target is not known.

Study observations and caveats: On average, about 70% of mappable alloreactive CD4+ clones were Treg-derived under siplizumab, against roughly 27% in controls. It seemed that naive T cells were more diverse than memory cells and were major contributors to the alloresponse. Proliferating siplizumab-cultured Tregs lacked confirmed suppressive function.

It was approximately 99,000 TCR templates that were assayed per sample. The protocol was immunoSEQ multiplex PCR, while the TCRdb copy is restricted to in-frame clones and leaves out a portion. The top ten hold roughly 1.5% of the sample, which has around 110,000 clones, approximately 94% seen once. The germline gives CDR1 SGHVS, CDR2 FQNEAQ. The CDR3 loop spans 12 amino acids. Trimming took off 5 bases at V and 0 bases at J, with 3 bases between the two ends. The V and J genes are TRBV7-8 and TRBJ2-3; D remains unclear. Material: non-Treg CD4+ T cells sorted from blood. The TCR sequence derives from a human donor in good health. The CDR3 region is CASSTSTDTQYF. For the CDR3, the DNA is TGTGCCAGCAGCACTAGCACAGATACGCAGTATTTT.